This T cell receptor beta chain was retrieved from a study of control samples from healthy donors and cancer patients. The CDR3 is 14 amino acids. Looked up from germline, CDR1 is SGHNT and CDR2 is YYREEE (reference sequence). V lost 4 bases and J lost 6, with 17 bases in between. Sequencing used immunoSEQ multiplex PCR; TCRdb keeps in-frame clones, though not all of them. The sample has around 230,000 clones, over 90% seen once. What was sequenced was blood. The TCR comes from a man over 45 in good health. The rearrangement uses TRBV5-4 and TRBJ2-7; D perhaps matches TRBD2 (5 bases). CDR3 amino acids: CASSPSNIEGEQYF. For the CDR3, the DNA is TGTGCCAGCAGCCCATCTAATATTGAGGGCGAGCAGTACTTC.